This T cell receptor (beta chain) is drawn from a study of blood T cell repertoires in COVID-19. For the study at large: Spain, Italy and the United States supplied samples that represented acute and convalescent COVID-19. The cDNA or gDNA used as material had been derived from T cells, B-cell-depleted T cells, or PBMCs.

This clone was counted a few times. CDR1 and CDR2 from the germline V gene are LNHDA and SQIVND (reference sequence). The CDR3 totals 12 residues. V shed 8 bases, J shed 10 bases, and the junction held 6 bases outside the gene matches. In the study's own analysis: Reference gene primer amplification yielded estimated nucleated cell counts. Assay used: immunoSEQ multiplex PCR; TCRdb lists only in-frame clones, some missing. V, J and clone size are taken as reported in that table, and D and trimming were inferred from the DNA itself. Of roughly 190,000 clones detected, 80% to 95% appear once; the ten largest clones hold 0.5% to 0.6%.

The chain recombines TRBV19 with TRBJ1-4; 8 positions agree with TRBD1. The receptor was isolated from a man aged 50-59 years with acute or convalescent COVID-19. The sequenced sample consisted of peripheral blood. CDR3 in amino acids: CASPDRVGKLFF. CDR3 sequence (DNA): TGTGCCAGTCCGGACAGGGTTGGAAAACTGTTTTTT.